A selection of T cell receptor beta chains follows, all from one sample in a study of Ad26.COV2.S vaccination and SARS-CoV-2 variants. Data came from immunoSEQ multiplex PCR; TCRdb stores just in-frame clones and leaves some out. The sample holds some 400,000 clones, 70% to 90% seen once. The starting material was peripheral blood, obtained in a trial of Ad26.COV2.S vaccine versus placebo. These receptor sequences come from a person between 18 and 59 years old who received the Ad26.COV2.S COVID-19 vaccine or a placebo. Both conserved end residues are part of each CDR3. The D gene is left open where the match is weak. Rows may omit the clone size; those that give it use once, few, many or a size class.

.	TRBJ2-5	.	TRBV6-2/TRBV6-3	TGTGCCAGCAGCAGACTAAAAGAGACCCAGTACTTC	CASSRLKETQYF
.	TRBJ1-2	.	TRBV3-1/TRBV3-2	TGTGCCAGCAGCCAAGGGGTCAGGGTTGGCTACACCTTC	CASSQGVRVGYTF
TRBD1	TRBJ2-5	.	TRBV3-1/TRBV3-2	TGTGCCAGCAGCCTCGGACAGGGGGGTGGAGAGACCCAGTACTTC	CASSLGQGGGETQYF
.	TRBJ2-1	.	TRBV7-3	TGTGCCAGCAGCCCCAGGGCGGTTGATTACAATGAGCAGTTCTTC	CASSPRAVDYNEQFF
TRBD1	TRBJ2-7	.	TRBV5-6	TGTGCCAGCACCCGGACAGGGATGTCGGACGAGCAGTACTTC	CASTRTGMSDEQYF
TRBD1	TRBJ2-7	once	TRBV30	TGTGCCTGGAGTAGGGGGCCTATCTACGAGCAGTACTTC	CAWSRGPIYEQYF
.	TRBJ1-3	.	TRBV12-3/TRBV12-4	TGTGCCAGCAGCCGATCTGGAAACACCATATATTTT	CASSRSGNTIYF
.	TRBJ1-5	.	TRBV19	TGTGCCAGTAGTATCGACCTACCGAGGGGTCCCCAGCATTTT	CASSIDLPRGPQHF
.	TRBJ1-1	.	TRBV7-6	TGTGCCAGCAGCCGAAGCCCAGGGGAGGACACTGAAGCTTTCTTT	CASSRSPGEDTEAFF
.	TRBJ2-1	.	TRBV2	TGTGCCAGCAGAACGGGACTCGGATACTCTAATGAGCAGTTCTTC	CASRTGLGYSNEQFF
.	TRBJ2-7	few	TRBV24-1	TGTGCCACCAGTAACTCTAACGAAGTCTCCTACGAGCAGTACTTC	CATSNSNEVSYEQYF
.	TRBJ2-1	.	TRBV6-2/TRBV6-3	TGTGCCAGCAGTTACCGGGACTGGCATGAGCAGTTCTTC	CASSYRDWHEQFF
.	TRBJ2-7	.	TRBV2	TGTGCCAGCAGTGAACGTAAGACAGGCCTCGAGCAGTACTTC	CASSERKTGLEQYF
TRBD1	TRBJ1-1	few	TRBV4-1	TGCGCCAGCAGCCAAGATTCGACAGGGGGCCTAGACACTGAAGCTTTCTTT	CASSQDSTGGLDTEAFF
.	TRBJ2-7	.	TRBV20-1	TGCAGTGCCAGTCGAAGCGGGCCCCGGGCTCCCGAGCAGTACTTC	CSASRSGPRAPEQYF
.	TRBJ1-3	.	TRBV24-1	TGTGCCACCAGTGATCACCGGGACAAGTCTGGAAACACCATATATTTT	CATSDHRDKSGNTIYF
.	TRBJ2-2	.	TRBV20-1	TGCAGTGCTAGAGATCTGGGGGAGCTGTTTTTT	CSARDLGELFF
TRBD1	TRBJ2-2	.	TRBV10-3	TGTGCCATCAGTGACGGGACAGGGGCGAACACCGGGGAGCTGTTTTTT	CAISDGTGANTGELFF
.	TRBJ1-4	.	TRBV7-2	TGTGCCAGCAGCCGGGGGGGGCGGCGAGAAAAACTGTTTTTT	CASSRGGRREKLFF
.	TRBJ2-7	once	TRBV15	TGTGCCACCAGCAGAGATCTCGGGGTATTCTACGAGCAGTACTTC	CATSRDLGVFYEQYF
.	TRBJ2-4	.	TRBV14	TGTGCCAGCAGCCAAGATCGAGTCGTTCAGTACTTC	CASSQDRVVQYF
.	TRBJ2-7	.	TRBV11-3	TGTGCCAGCAGCTTAGCGGGCGTCGAGTCCTACGAGCAGTACTTC	CASSLAGVESYEQYF
.	TRBJ1-2	.	TRBV5-1	TGCGCCAGCAGCCGAGCTCCCGAGGGATTAAACTATGGCTACACCTTC	CASSRAPEGLNYGYTF
.	TRBJ2-3	.	TRBV6-5	TGTGCCAGCAGTAAAACTAGAGCCAGCACAGATACGCAGTATTTT	CASSKTRASTDTQYF
.	TRBJ1-2	once	TRBV19	TGTGCCAGTAATTGGACCCGGGGCTACACCTTC	CASNWTRGYTF
TRBD2	TRBJ2-7	.	TRBV2	TGTGCCAGCAAAAGGGGACGGGAGGGCCCCTCCTACGAGCAGTACTTC	CASKRGREGPSYEQYF
.	TRBJ1-2	.	TRBV6-4	TGTGCCAGCAGAGGACAGCATGGAGGCTACACCTTC	CASRGQHGGYTF
.	TRBJ2-3	.	TRBV2	TGTGCCAGCACCGGCCCAGCGGAAGATACGCAGTATTTT	CASTGPAEDTQYF
.	TRBJ1-3	.	TRBV7-2	TGTGCCAGCAGCCGGACAGTGGCTGGAAACACCATATATTTT	CASSRTVAGNTIYF